This T cell receptor beta chain stems from a study of Graves' ophthalmopathy and Graves' hyperthyroidism (dated by TCRdb to 2017 to 2018). About the study as a whole: Hyperthyroidism was defined as stable when no progression to ophthalmopathy occurred within 18 months of follow-up. TCR beta repertoire signatures were used to distinguish Graves' ophthalmopathy from Graves' hyperthyroidism and to predict progression to ophthalmopathy. Following sampling, methimazole starting at 30 mg daily was administered to hyperthyroidism patients, and high-dose intravenous methylprednisolone was administered to ophthalmopathy patients. An independent validation cohort was composed of roughly 18 hyperthyroidism patients and 17 patients who later progressed from hyperthyroidism to ophthalmopathy. In total, 135 blood samples were TCR-sequenced: around 42 ophthalmopathy, roughly 77 hyperthyroidism and roughly 17 hyperthyroidism-to-ophthalmopathy patients. To explore V-J signatures that separate ophthalmopathy from hyperthyroidism, a discovery set of approximately 100 patients was enrolled, consisting of about 43 with ophthalmopathy and approximately 60 with stable hyperthyroidism. In roughly 6 hyperthyroidism patients, T-cell repertoires of thyroid tissue and blood were compared.

Note on this clonotype: Which antigen it targets is not known. A much larger clone differs from this one at a single base, so this may be a read error.

From the cysteine through the phenylalanine, the CDR3 covers 13 amino acids. Just the 39-base CDR3 DNA is kept, in frame starting at base 1. Between the V and J ends, shortened by 3 bases and 5 bases respectively, the junction contains 13 bases. The germline V gene (reference sequence) specifies DFQATT as CDR1 and SNEGSKA as CDR2. TCR beta CDR3 regions were amplified from RNA transcripts for repertoire sequencing. A first-round RT-PCR used HTBI primers with the Qiagen OneStep RT-PCR kit, followed by a second-round multiplex PCR, size selection and purification. The libraries underwent paired-end sequencing with 100 bp reads on an Illumina HiSeq2000. The source study handled its data this way. SOAPnuke was used to process the reads, throwing out any read that had adapters, had uncalled bases, had a mean Phred below 15, or lacked an exact constant-primer or identifier match. High-quality paired reads were merged with COPE v1.2.5. Each unique nucleotide sequence was treated as a clonotype, and MiTCR v1.1 was used to align the clonotypes to the IMGT TRB V, D and J references. Analysis was restricted to V-J combinations with a frequency above 0.0001, which covered roughly 99% of repertoires. A TCR clonal expansion and chaos score per V-J combination was defined as the ratio of F50 clonal expansion to chaos observed in the TCRdist matrix. Welch's t-statistics and random forest were used to reduce the features to around 13 V-J combinations, which were then used as input to a naive Bayes classifier. The similarity between thyroid and blood repertoires was quantified using the Morisita-Horn index. TCRdb reanalyzed the raw reads on its own, using fastp at Q25 for trimming and MiXCR for clone calling, and kept in-frame beta chains. Each record represents a unique CDR3 protein, reported with the most common genes and DNA among its rows. TCRdb, not the original authors, processed these V and J calls. The sample profile shows more than 1,000,000 distinct CDR3 sequences; 35% to 40% of them were found once. The ten largest account for 8.5% to 14% of the sample.

The hyperthyroidism patients were 18 to 65 years old and newly diagnosed, with a disease duration of less than 2 months. Anyone with other autoimmune diseases, uncontrolled infections, pregnancy or lactation was excluded from the study. Clinical symptoms, serum thyroxine, TRAb, thyroid ultrasound and orbital computed tomography were used for diagnosis. Total RNA was extracted using Trizol reagent, and RNA quality was checked on an Agilent 2100 Bioanalyzer. Overall results and qualifications from the work: No statistical method was used to predetermine the sample size, and group allocation was not hidden from the investigators. In validation, the model predicted ophthalmopathy progression with nearly 71% sensitivity and 72.22% specificity; some 13 predicted patients were CT-confirmed with GO in a median of approximately 6.2 months. In cross-validation, the 13-signature model distinguished ophthalmopathy from stable hyperthyroidism with about 87% sensitivity and about 84% specificity, and in the test set the corresponding values were approximately 79% and 70%. Among expanded thyroid clonotypes with frequency above 0.001, most also showed up in blood, which suggests that blood repertoires may reflect the thyroid immune response.

The sequence is built from TRBV20-1 and TRBJ1-2; possibly the D gene is TRBD1, per 5 matching bases. The sequence was obtained from an adult man with Graves' hyperthyroidism. Sequenced: peripheral blood or thyroid tissue (not recorded which). The CDR3 sequence is CSASSGPDYGYTF. At the DNA level, the sequence is TGCAGTGCTAGCTCGGGACCCGATTATGGCTACACCTTC.